This T cell receptor beta chain was found in a study of identical twins. Whole-study findings and limits: Analyses of zero insertions could, in part, be confounded by invariant MAIT and iNKT cells. Models, which agreed with sharing between unrelated individuals, nonetheless underestimated the out-of-frame TCR alpha sharing seen in monozygotic twins. Those out-of-frame alpha sequences shared by twins showed an excess of low generation probability.

All donors were healthy Caucasians. Regarding this clonotype: Its antigen is as yet unknown. A junction boundary mismatches the germline segment, possibly from a read error.

Using its own MiXCR run on the 5' RACE reads, TCRdb lists one record per CDR3 protein. The sample includes roughly 630,000 distinct CDR3 sequences, less than 9% of them seen just once. The CDR3 extends over 18 amino acids. Germline V gene sequence: CDR1 LGHDT, CDR2 YNNKEL (reference sequence). The data were also submitted as part of a second study, on yellow fever vaccine responses in identical twins.

The sequence came from a woman aged 18 to 35 in good health. Sequencing was carried out using PBMCs. The chain combines TRBV3-1 with TRBJ2-1; 9 bases are shared with TRBD2. CDR3 nucleotide sequence: TGTGCCATCAGCCGGAGGACTAGCGCCCCAAGCTCCTACAATGAGCAGTTCTTC. It codes for CAISRRTSAPSSYNEQFF.